This TCR beta chain came from a study of T cell repertoires in cytomegalovirus infection. Study summary: The authors relied on CMV epitopes, both recently identified HLA-C-restricted and well-studied HLA-B-restricted. Public signatures in TCR beta pointed to CMV infection and matching HLA type. The study's findings and limits: HLA-C-restricted CMV-specific TCR beta clonotypes were dominant in the ex vivo response.

The V end lost 5 bases, the J end lost 1 base, and 6 bases lay between the germline ends. The CDR3 consists of 13 residues. Germline loops: CDR1 SGHNT, CDR2 YENEEA. Each CDR3 protein is one row after TCRdb ran MiXCR on the reads. This table holds hundreds of thousands of distinct CDR3 sequences, roughly 30% found once. As regards this clonotype: The antigen is not known.

The input for sequencing was cultured PBMCs, taken from culture after CMV antigen stimulation. The source of this sequence is a human donor in good health (CMV status not recorded). Some clones in this sample may be carry-over from other donors' samples. The chain carries TRBV11-3 and TRBJ2-1, with unresolved D. Here the CDR3 reads CASSTQSYNEQFF. The CDR3 bases are TGTGCCAGCAGCACCCAGTCCTACAATGAGCAGTTCTTC.